This T cell receptor (beta chain) stems from a study of blood T cell repertoires in COVID-19 (TCRdb year 2020). Study-level background: The collaborator samples originated in the United States, Italy and Spain and spanned the acute and convalescent phases of COVID-19. Deeply sampled blood TCRbeta repertoires from subjects exposed to, actively infected with, or recovered from COVID-19 were included in the dataset. The prospective study material was composed of cDNA or gDNA derived from T cells, B-cell-depleted T cells, or PBMCs. Samples came from the ongoing ImmuneRACE study (first 160 participants) plus 1,254 subjects from 6 global collaborators. A de-identified subject ID, COVID-19 status, age in years and sex were almost always included in the sample metadata. A freely available public database, intended as a resource for researchers studying the immune response to SARS-CoV-2, is where the repertoires were released. HLA class I and class II types, where available, came from metadata supplied by the sample provider rather than from assay-based typing. The research as a whole found: The quantity of clinical and demographic metadata differed by source and by participant and was supplied without curation.

One collaborating source in Seattle enrolled patients during active infection and followed them longitudinally through the course of disease. Whole blood was collected in K2EDTA tubes by collaborating institutions according to the institutions' own protocols. Collaborator samples were shipped for TCRbeta analysis as frozen whole blood, isolated PBMCs, or DNA extracted from either sample type. The immunoSEQ Assay, a bias-controlled multiplex PCR, was used to amplify TCRbeta CDR3 regions from genomic DNA. In the original analysis: The number of nucleated cells in each sample was estimated by amplification of reference gene primers within the assay. Sequence reads were collapsed and filtered to measure the absolute abundance of every unique TCRbeta CDR3 rearrangement. Productive Simpson clonality was computed per sample as the square root of Simpson's diversity index over productive rearrangements. TCRdb obtained this table from immuneACCESS and retained in-frame rearrangements with V and J assigned. These tables miss some clones; where compared with another copy, unresolved V genes account for less than half of the shortfall, and the remainder is unexplained. V and J calls plus clone size are reproduced from that table; the DNA served to infer D and trimming. The sample data list around 210,000 clones, and just under 85% of these were observed just once. In total, the top ten clones hold about 0.95% of the sample.

The CDR3 holds 14 amino acids from the cysteine to the phenylalanine. Just CDR3 DNA is preserved here, 42 bases in frame from base 1. V sheds 2 bases and J sheds 0 bases, leaving 7 bases between their ends. Reading the germline V gene gives CDR1 SGHTA and CDR2 FQGNSA. In its sample, this clone was seen once. Which antigen it targets is not known. No much larger clone is present one base from it, and per-base qualities are unavailable. The source of this sequence is a man aged 60 to 69 with COVID-19, enrolled during active disease. Sequencing was done on a sample of peripheral blood. This chain joins TRBV7-2 to TRBJ1-2, with the D segment identity uncertain. Here is the DNA: TGTGCCAGCAGCTTACAACACACTAACTATGGCTACACCTTC. Its coded protein is CASSLQHTNYGYTF.